The clone carrying this T cell receptor beta chain was detected ten times or more. Antigen specificity is unknown. This record comes from a study of molecular identifiers for immune sequencing clone quantification. The authors built bulk TCR libraries by previously described methods with listed TCR primers. TCRdb processed the PCR reads anew with MiXCR; each CDR3 protein has one entry. The table includes approximately 590,000 distinct CDR3 sequences, about 25% detected once. The study, taken as a whole, reports: Beyond 20 RNA copies, clones held over 99% of effector molecules, compared with under 1% in naive cells. A shared barcode on identical TCR molecules could lead to underestimated sizes for highly expanded clones.

CDR1 is SQVTM and CDR2 is ANQGSEA in the germline V gene. This CDR3 spans 13 amino acids. V lost 7 bases and J 3 bases, leaving 14 bases between the germline ends. The sample consisted of naive CD8+ T cells from blood, with Jurkat cell RNA spiked in. Subset given: FACS-sorted CD8+CD4-CCR7+CD45RA+ naive T cells. This sequence was found in a human donor in good health. Some libraries in this study had Jurkat cell RNA spiked in. This chain joins TRBV29-1 and TRBJ2-3; no firm D call. The CDR3 loop reads CSGWLPGTDTQYF. CDR3 DNA sequence: TGCAGCGGTTGGCTACCAGGAACAGATACGCAGTATTTT.